Presented here are 28 T cell receptor beta chains from one specimen sequenced in a study of T cell responses to AZD1222 COVID-19 vaccine. Assay: immunoSEQ multiplex PCR; the TCRdb copy retains only in-frame clones and omits some. The table lists over 100,000 clones, about 90% of them singletons. The sample in question was peripheral blood, obtained on day 0 of AZD1222 vaccination. These receptor sequences come from an adult in good health.

V gene TRBV19 combines with J gene TRBJ2-7; D might be TRBD1 (5 bases). The CDR3 totals 14 residues. Germline V gene lookup returns CDR1 LNHDA and CDR2 SQIVND (reference sequence). Trimming removed 3 bases from V and 1 base from J, with 10 bases in between. CDR3 DNA: TGTGCCAGTAGTATTGTTGCAGGGTCCTACGAGCAGTACTTC. Its translation: CASSIVAGSYEQYF.

The chain links TRBV7-2 to TRBJ2-7; perhaps TRBD1 as D (5 bases). The CDR3 runs 15 residues. The V end lost 1 base, the J end lost 6 bases, and 16 bases lay between the germline ends. Germline values: CDR1 SGHTA, CDR2 FQGNSA. CDR3 in amino acids: CASSLEYQGGIEQYF. The CDR3 DNA sequence: TGTGCCAGCAGCTTAGAATACCAGGGTGGGATCGAGCAGTACTTC.

The J gene is TRBJ1-5, the V gene TRBV21-1; TRBD1 is the table's D call and was not checked against the DNA. TRBV21-1 corresponds to a pseudogene. This CDR3 contains 18 residues. The CDR3 spells CASSKALGQDLSNQPQHF. DNA for the CDR3: TGTGCCAGCAGCAAAGCGCTAGGACAGGACCTTAGCAATCAGCCCCAGCATTTT.

The V gene is TRBV15, the J gene TRBJ2-2; 8 bases line up with TRBD2. Germline-derived CDR1 and CDR2 are LNHNV and YYDKDF (reference sequence). V was clipped by 5 bases and J by 6 bases; unmatched bases: 5. This CDR3 has 14 amino acids. CDR3 coding DNA: TGTGCCACCAGCCGGGGGGGGACCGCCGGGGAGCTGTTTTTT. It specifies CATSRGGTAGELFF.

The chain links TRBV2 to TRBJ2-7, with D perhaps TRBD1 (6 bases). Germline CDR1 reads SNHLY; CDR2 reads FYNNEI. The CDR3 length is 12 residues. The V and J ends lost 8 bases and 2 bases respectively, with 10 bases between them. The CDR3 coding sequence is TGTGCCAGCCTGGGACAACCCTACGAGCAGTACTTC. This translates into CASLGQPYEQYF.

This sequence joins TRBV30 and TRBJ1-1, with TRBD1 as a possible D gene (5 bases). CDR1 is GTSNPN, CDR2 SVGIG, per germline (reference sequence). The length of the CDR3 is 13 residues. Between the trimmed V and J ends, which lost 4 bases and 6 bases, there was a span of 15 bases. CDR3 sequence: CAWTTGSYAEAFF. The CDR3 region has the DNA TGTGCCTGGACCACAGGCAGCTACGCTGAAGCTTTCTTT.

This sequence joins TRBV7-3 and TRBJ1-3, with D possibly matching TRBD1 (5 bases). V lost 5 bases and J lost 3, with 26 bases in between. The CDR3 has 19 residues. Germline V lookup: CDR1 SGHTA, CDR2 FQGTGA. The CDR3 sequence is CASSPHPGPGGTGGNTIYF. CDR3 DNA sequence: TGTGCCAGCAGCCCGCACCCGGGCCCCGGGGGGACTGGTGGAAACACCATATATTTT. The whole variable domain, filled in from reference TRBV7-3 and TRBJ1-3, reads GAGVSQTPSNKVTEKGKYVELRCDPISGHTALYWYRQSLGQGPEFLIYFQGTGAADDSGLPNDRFFAVRPEGSVSTLKIQRTERGDSAVYLCASSPHPGPGGTGGNTIYFGEGSWLTVV.

The genes are TRBV7-2 and TRBJ2-7; 11 bases agree with TRBD2. Losses at the gene ends were 4 bases for V and 5 bases for J; bases not matched to a gene: 16. In germline, CDR1 is SGHTA, CDR2 FQGNSA. The CDR3 has 18 amino acids. The CDR3 reads CASSSPPRIAGGRNEQYF. The CDR3 region has the DNA TGTGCCAGCAGCTCCCCGCCCCGGATAGCGGGAGGGAGGAACGAGCAGTACTTC.

V and J are TRBV6-5 and TRBJ1-5; D not resolved. In germline, CDR1 is MNHEY, CDR2 SVGAGI. The CDR3 is 13 amino acids. V gave up 5 bases and J gave up 3 bases, with 8 bases separating them. The CDR3 DNA is TGTGCCAGCAGTAGGGCCTTCAATCAGCCCCAGCATTTT. Amino acid sequence: CASSRAFNQPQHF.

V and J are TRBV6-5 and TRBJ1-5; 7 nucleotides align to TRBD1. The CDR3 loop spans 15 amino acids. Germline values: CDR1 MNHEY, CDR2 SVGAGI. Trimming cost V 5 bases and J 6 bases; bases outside gene matches: 10. The CDR3 bases are TGTGCCAGCAGTAGCAGGGGGAGAGAGCGTCAGCCCCAGCATTTT. The encoded protein is CASSSRGRERQPQHF.

This rearrangement joins TRBV7-9 to TRBJ1-1; TRBD1 agrees at 7 bases. There are 13 residues in the CDR3. The V gene's germline CDR1 is SEHNR and CDR2 FQNEAQ (reference sequence). Germline trimming cut 5 bases from V and 4 bases from J; bases unmatched to any gene: 4. CDR3 residues: CASSTGAGTEAFF. CDR3 DNA: TGTGCCAGCAGCACAGGGGCCGGCACTGAAGCTTTCTTT.

The chain carries TRBV10-3 and TRBJ1-3; D is unresolved. The CDR3 covers 14 residues. Trimming took off 3 bases at V and 0 bases at J, with 6 bases between the two ends. Germline V CDR1 and CDR2: ENHRY, SYGVKD. The CDR3 sequence: CAISDLNSGNTIYF. The CDR3 bases are TGTGCCATCAGTGATCTTAACTCTGGAAACACCATATATTTT.

The CDR3 nucleotides read TGTGCCAGCAGTTCCCGCCCCGGGACAGGGACCTACAATGAGCAGTTCTTC. This translates into CASSSRPGTGTYNEQFF. The chain carries TRBV28 and TRBJ2-1; TRBD1 agrees at 9 bases. The V gene's germline CDR1 is MDHEN and CDR2 SYDVKM. The CDR3 loop spans 17 amino acids. V was pared by 4 bases and J by 2 bases, with 9 bases of the junction left unmatched.

The J gene is TRBJ2-3, the V gene TRBV5-1; D unresolved. CDR3 length: 17 amino acids. Germline assignment: CDR1 SGHRS and CDR2 YFSETQ. V was pared by 0 bases and J by 1 base, with 15 bases between. CDR3 loop: CASSLEARSFGTDTQYF. Written as DNA, the CDR3 is TGCGCCAGCAGCTTGGAGGCGAGGTCCTTCGGCACAGATACGCAGTATTTT.

The genes are TRBV5-1 and TRBJ2-3; the match to TRBD2 covers 9 bases. The length of the CDR3 is 16 residues. The germline V gene encodes CDR1 SGHRS and CDR2 YFSETQ. The junction had 7 bases not matched to a gene; V was cut back by 1 base and J by 4 bases. CDR3 nucleotides: TGCGCCAGCAGCTTGTCTGGCGGGGGGGTCGCAGATACGCAGTATTTT. This translates into CASSLSGGGVADTQYF. Filled out from reference TRBV5-1 and TRBJ2-3, the complete variable domain reads KAGVTQTPRYLIKTRGQQVTLSCSPISGHRSVSWYQQTPGQGLQFLFEYFSETQRNKGNFPGRFSGRQFSNSRSEMNVSTLELGDSALYLCASSLSGGGVADTQYFGPGTRLTVL.

The V and J genes are TRBV27 and TRBJ1-2, with D hard to call. Germline assignment: CDR1 MNHEY and CDR2 SMNVEV (reference sequence). This CDR3 is built from 15 residues. V was shortened by 2 bases and J by 2 bases, with 12 bases between the two germline ends. CDR3 residues: CASSLALGLNYGYTF. The CDR3 region has the DNA TGTGCCAGCAGTTTAGCTCTCGGACTAAACTATGGCTACACCTTC.

The chain combines TRBV19 with TRBJ1-3, with D unresolved. CDR1 and CDR2 from the germline V gene are LNHDA and SQIVND (reference sequence). V was trimmed by 4 bases and J by 2 bases, leaving 15 bases between them. The CDR3 is 16 residues long. CDR3 amino acids: CASSSSIGPAGNTIYF. DNA of the CDR3: TGTGCCAGTAGTAGTTCTATCGGGCCGGCTGGAAACACCATATATTTT. Based on the CDR3 plus reference TRBV19 and TRBJ1-3, the full variable domain is DGGITQSPKYLFRKEGQNVTLSCEQNLNHDAMYWYRQDPGQGLRLIYYSQIVNDFQKGDIAEGYSVSREKKESFPLTVTSAQKNPTAFYLCASSSSIGPAGNTIYFGEGSWLTVV.

The chain combines TRBV2 with TRBJ1-6, with D uncertain. The germline V gene encodes CDR1 SNHLY and CDR2 FYNNEI. The CDR3 has 17 amino acids. V lost 1 base and J lost 2, with 12 bases in between. CDR3 protein: CASSEVGGRTYNSPLHF. CDR3 in DNA: TGTGCCAGCAGTGAAGTGGGAGGGAGGACCTATAATTCACCCCTCCACTTT.

The rearrangement uses TRBV19 and TRBJ2-7, with D possibly being TRBD2 (5 bases). Germline values: CDR1 LNHDA, CDR2 SQIVND (reference sequence). V was trimmed by 3 bases and J by 0 bases, leaving 9 bases between them. The CDR3 runs 14 residues. This CDR3 is CASSMSEDSYEQYF. The CDR3 nucleotides are TGTGCCAGTAGTATGTCGGAGGACTCCTACGAGCAGTACTTC.

The J gene is TRBJ1-1, the V gene TRBV5-1; no clear D gene. The CDR3 contains 13 residues. Germline CDR1 is SGHRS and CDR2 is YFSETQ. V was cut by 0 bases and J by 5 bases, with 8 bases left in between. The CDR3 sequence: CASSLVRGTEAFF. CDR3 DNA sequence: TGCGCCAGCAGCTTGGTCCGGGGAACTGAAGCTTTCTTT.

This clone was detected only once. The J gene is TRBJ1-6, the V gene TRBV6-5; 9 nucleotides align to TRBD1. CDR3 length equals 14 residues. Trimming cost V 4 bases and J 6 bases; bases outside gene matches: 1. From germline, CDR1 is MNHEY and CDR2 SVGAGI. The CDR3 DNA reads TGTGCCAGCAGTTCGGACAGGGGTAATTCACCCCTCCACTTT. It codes for CASSSDRGNSPLHF.

The chain joins TRBV28 to TRBJ1-1, with a possible D match to TRBD1 (5 bases). Trimming took 5 bases from V and 1 from J, leaving 20 bases between them. CDR1 and CDR2 (germline): MDHEN, SYDVKM. The CDR3 runs to 17 residues. The CDR3 loop is CASSTPRGARANTEAFF. CDR3 DNA sequence: TGTGCCAGCAGTACCCCGAGAGGGGCCAGGGCGAACACTGAAGCTTTCTTT. The full variable domain, with the rest looked up from reference TRBV28 and TRBJ1-1, is DVKVTQSSRYLVKRTGEKVFLECVQDMDHENMFWYRQDPGLGLRLIYFSYDVKMKEKGDIPEGYSVSREKKERFSLILESASTNQTSMYLCASSTPRGARANTEAFFGQGTRLTVV.

About this clone: Other DNA sequences in this specimen translate into the identical CDR3. The chain has TRBV7-9 and TRBJ2-1, with unresolved D. Germline V gene sequence: CDR1 SEHNR, CDR2 FQNEAQ (reference sequence). This CDR3 comprises 14 residues. V dropped 0 bases and J dropped 0 bases, with 3 bases sitting between them. CDR3 sequence reads: CASSLAGSYNEQFF. The CDR3 DNA follows: TGTGCCAGCAGCTTAGCGGGCTCCTACAATGAGCAGTTCTTC. The variable domain in full, completed from reference TRBV7-9 and TRBJ2-1, reads DTGVSQNPRHKITKRGQNVTFRCDPISEHNRLYWYRQTLGQGPEFLTYFQNEAQLEKSRLLSDRFSAERPKGSFSTLEIQRTEQGDSAMYLCASSLAGSYNEQFFGPGTRLTVL.

The chain recombines TRBV7-9 with TRBJ1-3; TRBD1 matches 7 bases. V was pared by 3 bases and J by 4 bases, with 3 bases of the junction left unmatched. The germline V gene encodes CDR1 SEHNR and CDR2 FQNEAQ (reference sequence). CDR3 length: 14 residues. CDR3 sequence reads: CASSLTGKGNTIYF. The CDR3 nucleotides are TGTGCCAGCAGCTTGACAGGGAAGGGAAACACCATATATTTT.

This rearrangement joins TRBV11-2 to TRBJ1-2, with D possibly matching TRBD1 (5 bases). CDR1 SGHAT and CDR2 FQNNGV come from the germline V gene. The CDR3 extends over 15 amino acids. With 1 base removed from V and 6 bases from J, the gap between germline ends came to 15 bases. The CDR3 DNA is TGTGCCAGCAGCTTAGTTGGGGGTAGCCTGGATGGCTACACCTTC. Translating gives CASSLVGGSLDGYTF.

In nucleotides, the CDR3 is TGTGCCAGCAGCCTAAACCCGGGACCCCTACAAGAGACCCAGTACTTC. Residues: CASSLNPGPLQETQYF. The J gene is TRBJ2-5, the V gene TRBV5-4; either TRBD1 or TRBD2 may supply D (5 bases each). Germline V gives CDR1 SGHNT, CDR2 YYREEE (reference sequence). The length of the CDR3 is 16 residues. Trimming pared 4 bases from V and 2 bases from J, leaving 18 bases between.

The rearrangement joins TRBV5-1 to TRBJ2-5, with TRBD2 identical over 14 bases. V was clipped by 4 bases and J by 5 bases; unmatched bases: 4. The CDR3 extends over 15 amino acids. CDR1 is SGHRS, CDR2 YFSETQ, per germline. The CDR3 bases are TGCGCCAGCAGCCCAAGGACTAGCGGGGGGGAGACCCAGTACTTC. This translates into CASSPRTSGGETQYF.

The count of this clone is one. This sequence joins TRBV2 and TRBJ2-1; 9 bases fit TRBD2. Germline V gene lookup returns CDR1 SNHLY and CDR2 FYNNEI. J lost 3 bases, V lost 6 bases, and 6 bases had no gene match. The CDR3 is 15 residues long. The CDR3 sequence is CASSAQRGVYNEQFF. The DNA for the CDR3 is TGTGCCAGCAGCGCCCAGCGGGGGGTCTACAATGAGCAGTTCTTC.